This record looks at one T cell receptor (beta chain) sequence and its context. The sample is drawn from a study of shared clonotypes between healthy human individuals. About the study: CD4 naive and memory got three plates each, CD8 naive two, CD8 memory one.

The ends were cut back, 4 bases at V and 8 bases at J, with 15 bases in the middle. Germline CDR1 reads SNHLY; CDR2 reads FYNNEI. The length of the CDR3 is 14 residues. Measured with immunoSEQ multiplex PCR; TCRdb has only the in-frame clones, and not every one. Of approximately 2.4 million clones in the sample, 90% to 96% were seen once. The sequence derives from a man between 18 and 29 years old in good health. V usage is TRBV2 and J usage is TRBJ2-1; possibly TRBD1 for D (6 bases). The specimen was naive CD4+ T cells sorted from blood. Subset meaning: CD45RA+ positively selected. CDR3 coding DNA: TGTGCCAGCAGTGCACAGGGAGTAGGGGATGAGCAGTTCTTC. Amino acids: CASSAQGVGDEQFF. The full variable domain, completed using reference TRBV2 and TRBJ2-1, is EPEVTQTPSHQVTQMGQEVILRCVPISNHLYFYWYRQILGQKVEFLVSFYNNEISEKSEIFDDQFSVERPDGSNFTLKIRSTKLEDSAMYFCASSAQGVGDEQFFGPGTRLTVL.